These 23 T cell receptor beta chains originate from one sample sequenced in a study of cytomegalovirus exposure and HLA in healthy donors. PCR was performed using 60 Vbeta and 13 Jbeta primers. Sequencing used immunoSEQ multiplex PCR; TCRdb keeps in-frame clones, though not all of them. Altogether about 60,000 clones are present, around four fifths being singletons, with the ten largest covering less than 3.5%. Sequencing was done on a sample of PBMCs. The source of these receptors is a woman in her 30s in good health and CMV-seronegative.

The chain couples TRBV5-4 to TRBJ1-2; TRBD1 matches 7 bases. The CDR3 is 15 amino acids. Trimming at V came to 0 bases and at J to 5 bases, leaving 7 bases not matched to a gene. From germline, CDR1 is SGHNT and CDR2 YYREEE (reference sequence). The chain's CDR3 is CASSLGGQLLYGYTF. In nucleotides, the CDR3 is TGTGCCAGCAGCTTGGGGGGACAGCTACTGTATGGCTACACCTTC.

By its share, this clone is medium-sized. The chain joins TRBV4-3 to TRBJ2-1; 10 bases map to TRBD2. Trimming removed 1 base from V and 7 bases from J; junction bases left unmatched: 7. The CDR3 extends over 16 amino acids. Germline lookup yields CDR1 LGHNA and CDR2 YSLEER. CDR3 sequence: CASSQVASGGGNEQFF. CDR3 nucleotide sequence: TGCGCCAGCAGCCAAGTGGCTAGCGGGGGAGGGAATGAGCAGTTCTTC.

This clone was found once. The V gene is TRBV7-9, the J gene TRBJ1-1, with D perhaps matching TRBD1 (5 bases). Trimming stripped 5 bases from V and 1 base from J, with 8 bases between. The CDR3 consists of 13 residues. Per germline, CDR1 SEHNR and CDR2 FQNEAQ (reference sequence). The chain's CDR3 is CASSGGGNTEAFF. CDR3 nucleotides: TGTGCCAGCAGCGGCGGGGGGAACACTGAAGCTTTCTTT. Using reference TRBV7-9 and TRBJ1-1 for the parts outside the CDR3, the full variable domain is DTGVSQNPRHKITKRGQNVTFRCDPISEHNRLYWYRQTLGQGPEFLTYFQNEAQLEKSRLLSDRFSAERPKGSFSTLEIQRTEQGDSAMYLCASSGGGNTEAFFGQGTRLTVV.

This sequence joins TRBV18 and TRBJ2-3; D call uncertain. The germline V gene has CDR1 KGHSH and CDR2 LQKENI. This CDR3 has 15 amino acids. Trimming pared 4 bases from V and 0 bases from J, leaving 11 bases between. CDR3 in amino acids: CASSLSSPSTDTQYF. The CDR3 bases are TGTGCCAGCTCACTATCCAGTCCTAGCACAGATACGCAGTATTTT. Drawing the rest from reference TRBV18 and TRBJ2-3, the complete variable domain is NAGVMQNPRHLVRRRGQEARLRCSPMKGHSHVYWYRQLPEEGLKFMVYLQKENIIDESGMPKERFSAEFPKEGPSILRIQQVVRGDSAAYFCASSLSSPSTDTQYFGPGTRLTVL.

The gene calls are TRBV19 and TRBJ2-2; D call uncertain. Trimming took 5 bases from V and 4 from J, leaving 11 bases between them. Per germline, CDR1 LNHDA and CDR2 SQIVND (reference sequence). This CDR3 region has 14 residues. As DNA, the CDR3 is TGTGCCAGTAGTCTCTCCGGGTCCACCGGGGAGCTGTTTTTT. This encodes CASSLSGSTGELFF.

The chain is built from TRBV5-1 and TRBJ2-1; D call uncertain. Trimming left V 3 bases short and J 6 bases short, with 16 bases between. From germline, CDR1 is SGHRS and CDR2 YFSETQ. The CDR3 has 15 amino acids. In DNA, the CDR3 is TGCGCCAGCAGCTCATTACCTCAGGTAACCAATGAGCAGTTCTTC. Translating gives CASSSLPQVTNEQFF.

The V gene is TRBV2, the J gene TRBJ2-2; possible D gene TRBD1, 5 bases. Germline CDR1 is SNHLY and CDR2 is FYNNEI. The CDR3 contains 13 residues. Trimming stripped 8 bases from V and 6 bases from J, with 13 bases between. CDR3 sequence reads: CASARWTSGELFF. The CDR3 DNA is TGTGCCAGCGCCCGGTGGACATCCGGGGAGCTGTTTTTT.

The V and J genes are TRBV19 and TRBJ1-2; TRBD1 might be the D (6 bases). Deletions cut 8 bases from V and 3 bases from J, with 10 bases between. CDR3 length equals 12 residues. Germline loops: CDR1 LNHDA, CDR2 SQIVND (reference sequence). The CDR3 bases are TGTGCCAGTCGTAACAGGGACTATGGCTACACCTTC. As protein: CASRNRDYGYTF.

The chain uses TRBV10-1 and TRBJ2-7, with 7 positions matching TRBD1. Unmatched junction bases numbered 7, after V lost 2 bases and J lost 3 bases. Germline V gene sequence: CDR1 WNHNN, CDR2 SYGVQD (reference sequence). The CDR3 sequence is 15 residues long. CDR3 loop: CASSEGLTGNYEQYF. The CDR3 DNA follows: TGCGCCAGCAGTGAGGGTTTGACAGGGAACTACGAGCAGTACTTC.

This clone has only a few counts. The rearrangement links TRBV5-7 to TRBJ1-5; 7 bases are shared with TRBD1. TRBV5-7 is an ORF, with its function uncertain. The CDR3 covers 18 residues. The trim removed 3 bases at V and 4 bases at J, leaving 16 bases unmatched. The chain's CDR3 is CASSYRLGGLGTNQPQHF. Here the CDR3 DNA reads TGTGCCAGCAGCTACCGGTTAGGGGGCCTAGGAACAAATCAGCCCCAGCATTTT.

The chain recombines TRBV7-9 with TRBJ1-1, with D possibly being TRBD1 (5 bases). The CDR3 loop spans 14 amino acids. V was clipped by 5 bases and J by 7 bases, with 17 bases between them. Germline V gene data show CDR1 as SEHNR and CDR2 as FQNEAQ (reference sequence). The CDR3 DNA follows: TGTGCCAGCAGCACCAGTCGGGGGATCGGTGAAGCTTTCTTT. It codes for CASSTSRGIGEAFF.

The chain couples TRBV10-3 to TRBJ2-3; 9 bases fit TRBD1. Germline CDR1 reads ENHRY; CDR2 reads SYGVKD. The junction had 3 bases not matched to a gene; V was cut back by 6 bases and J by 2 bases. The CDR3 has 14 amino acids. CDR3 DNA sequence: TGTGCCATCAGGGGACAGGGTCCCACAGATACGCAGTATTTT. Its translation: CAIRGQGPTDTQYF.

The V and J genes are TRBV9 and TRBJ1-2, with 7 nucleotides matching TRBD1. This CDR3 spans 16 amino acids. The V segment lost 0 bases and the J segment 2 bases; nucleotides outside the gene matches: 7. The germline V gene has CDR1 SGDLS and CDR2 YYNGEE. CDR3 loop: CASSVGDSRLNYGYTF. The CDR3 coding sequence is TGTGCCAGCAGCGTAGGGGACAGTCGACTCAACTATGGCTACACCTTC.

This clone was detected only once. This chain joins TRBV5-6 and TRBJ2-3; 9 bases are shared with TRBD2. The junction had 3 bases not matched to a gene; V was cut back by 1 base and J by 3 bases. In germline, CDR1 is SGHDT, CDR2 YYEEEE. There are 15 residues in the CDR3. In DNA, the CDR3 is TGTGCCAGCAGCTTGCTTAGCGGGAGTACAGATACGCAGTATTTT. Encoded protein: CASSLLSGSTDTQYF.

The gene calls are TRBV29-1 and TRBJ1-2; maybe TRBD1 (5 bases). This CDR3 region has 17 residues. Trimming shortened V by 2 bases and J by 2 bases, and 21 bases separated the two germline ends. CDR1 SQVTM and CDR2 ANQGSEA come from the germline V gene. The CDR3 sequence: CSVESDHTGGMNYGYTF. The CDR3 region has the DNA TGCAGCGTTGAAAGTGACCATACTGGGGGGATGAACTATGGCTACACCTTC.

For this clone: Sequence at one end of the junction differs from germline and may be a read error. Other nucleotide sequences from this sample produce the same CDR3. V gene TRBV6-5 combines with J gene TRBJ1-1, with a weak D call TRBD1 (5 bases). The CDR3 runs 12 residues. CDR1 MNHEY and CDR2 SVGAGI come from the germline V gene. CDR3 protein: CASSRGEREAFF. DNA of the CDR3: TGCGCCAGCTCACGGGGGGAGAGGGAAGCTTTCTTT.

The chain employs TRBV30 and TRBJ1-2; the D gene is possibly TRBD1 (5 bases). V lost 2 bases to trimming and J lost 9 bases, with 13 bases between them. There are 12 residues in the CDR3. Germline lookup yields CDR1 GTSNPN and CDR2 SVGIG (reference sequence). CDR3: CAWSSPGLRYTF. The CDR3 coding sequence is TGTGCCTGGAGTTCTCCGGGACTCCGCTACACCTTC.

V and J are TRBV13 and TRBJ1-2, with 8 positions matching TRBD1. Per the germline V gene, CDR1 is PRHDT and CDR2 is FYEKMQ (reference sequence). Trimming took 5 bases from V and 8 from J; bases not matched to a gene: 13. The CDR3 is made up of 15 amino acids. CDR3 in DNA: TGTGCCAGCAGCCCTCGAGGGGACAGGCCCGTCGGCTACACCTTC. Protein: CASSPRGDRPVGYTF.

This clone appeared a few times. The V call is TRBV2, the J call TRBJ2-3, with D possibly matching TRBD2 (5 bases). The CDR3 totals 16 residues. Germline V gives CDR1 SNHLY, CDR2 FYNNEI. The ends were cut back, 3 bases at V and 0 bases at J, with 13 bases in the middle. CDR3: CASSEDGLESTDTQYF. CDR3 nucleotides: TGTGCCAGCAGTGAGGACGGACTTGAAAGCACAGATACGCAGTATTTT.

The rearrangement links TRBV27 to TRBJ2-2; 7 nucleotides agree with TRBD2. Germline V gene sequence: CDR1 MNHEY, CDR2 SMNVEV (reference sequence). This CDR3 is 13 amino acids long. The junction had 0 bases not matched to a gene; V was cut back by 4 bases and J by 4 bases. CDR3 nucleotide sequence: TGTGCCAGCAGTTGGGGGGGCACCGGGGAGCTGTTTTTT. It codes for CASSWGGTGELFF.

The chain carries TRBV15 and TRBJ2-6; D is unclear. The V gene lost 0 bases and the J gene lost 3 bases, with 6 bases spanning the gap. The CDR3 length is 15 residues. The germline V gene has CDR1 LNHNV and CDR2 YYDKDF (reference sequence). CDR3 bases: TGTGCCACCAGCAGAGAGAACGGTGGGGCCAACGTCCTGACTTTC. It encodes CATSRENGGANVLTF.

This chain uses TRBV6-5 with TRBJ1-2, with 7 nucleotides matching TRBD1. The V gene's germline CDR1 is MNHEY and CDR2 SVGAGI. The CDR3 has 15 amino acids. With 3 bases clipped from V and 1 base from J, the junction kept 5 bases outside the gene matches. CDR3 DNA sequence: TGTGCCAGCAGTTATTCCGGGACAGTTAACTATGGCTACACCTTC. Translation: CASSYSGTVNYGYTF.

The rearrangement uses TRBV30 and TRBJ1-1; D is undetermined. V lost 4 bases to trimming and J lost 1 base, with 13 bases between them. The CDR3 consists of 14 residues. From germline, CDR1 is GTSNPN and CDR2 SVGIG (reference sequence). This CDR3 is CAWTFAVGNTEAFF. The CDR3, as DNA: TGTGCCTGGACCTTCGCGGTGGGGAACACTGAAGCTTTCTTT. The full variable domain, rest sourced from reference TRBV30 and TRBJ1-1, is SQTIHQWPATLVQPVGSPLSLECTVEGTSNPNLYWYRQAAGRGLQLLFYSVGIGQISSEVPQNLSASRPQDRQFILSSKKLLLSDSGFYLCAWTFAVGNTEAFFGQGTRLTVV.